This entry concerns a single T cell receptor (beta chain). Its target is not known. The CDR3 consists of 17 residues. V lost 0 bases and J 0 bases, leaving 13 bases between the germline ends. The germline gives CDR1 SGDLS, CDR2 YYNGEE. TCRdb's copy holds only in-frame clones and misses some; the assay was immunoSEQ multiplex PCR. The sample includes hundreds of thousands of clones, roughly 94% of them seen just once. The sample comes from a study of shared clonotypes between healthy human individuals. Whole-study findings and limits: Across a handful of donors, naive CD4 shared about 5%, naive CD8 more than 3%, memory CD4 roughly 2.4%, memory CD8 0.35% to 0.5%. Clonotypes shared by all four sorted-subset donors had higher generation probabilities than non-shared clonotypes. Memory subsets generally showed lower estimated richness than naive subsets.

It was CD45RO-negative cells, positively selected for CCR7, that made up naive CD8 cells, with terminally differentiated effector memory CD45RA+ cells excluded. Source material: naive CD8+ T cells sorted from blood. The chain has TRBV9 and TRBJ2-1; the D gene is possibly TRBD1 (6 bases). The TCR originated in a man between 25 and 39 years old in good health. Written as DNA, the CDR3 is TGTGCCAGCAGCGTAGCGCCCGGACAGAGCTCCTACAATGAGCAGTTCTTC. It is translated as CASSVAPGQSSYNEQFF. The full variable domain, its missing parts supplied by reference TRBV9 and TRBJ2-1, is DSGVTQTPKHLITATGQRVTLRCSPRSGDLSVYWYQQSLDQGLQFLIQYYNGEERAKGNILERFSAQQFPDLHSELNLSSLELGDSALYFCASSVAPGQSSYNEQFFGPGTRLTVL.